A single sample gave rise to the 17 T cell receptor beta chains below, sequenced in a study of blood T cell repertoires in COVID-19. The protocol was immunoSEQ multiplex PCR, while the TCRdb copy is restricted to in-frame clones and leaves out a portion. The data contain a few hundred thousand clones, 88% of them seen just once; the ten biggest clones take up 7% to 10%. The sequenced sample was PBMCs or T cells enriched from blood (not recorded which). These receptors came from a woman in her sixties who had recovered from COVID-19.

This chain joins TRBV2 and TRBJ2-1, with D perhaps matching TRBD2 (6 bases). Trimming stripped 4 bases from V and 14 bases from J, with 12 bases between. The CDR3 covers 11 residues. From germline, CDR1 is SNHLY and CDR2 FYNNEI. CDR3 DNA sequence: TGTGCCAGCAGTGGGGCGGGACTTAAGTTCTTC. This encodes CASSGAGLKFF. Combining the CDR3 with reference TRBV2 and TRBJ2-1 gives the whole variable domain EPEVTQTPSHQVTQMGQEVILRCVPISNHLYFYWYRQILGQKVEFLVSFYNNEISEKSEIFDDQFSVERPDGSNFTLKIRSTKLEDSAMYFCASSGAGLKFFGPGTRLTVL.

In nucleotides, the CDR3 is TGTGCCAGCAGTTTACAGGGACAGACCTACAATGAGCAGTTCTTC. Protein: CASSLQGQTYNEQFF. The chain uses TRBV27 and TRBJ2-1; the match to TRBD1 covers 7 bases. This CDR3 contains 15 residues. With 2 bases clipped from V and 2 bases from J, the junction kept 3 bases outside the gene matches. CDR1 MNHEY and CDR2 SMNVEV come from the germline V gene (reference sequence).

The chain couples TRBV4-1 to TRBJ1-6; TRBD1 might be the D (5 bases). Trimming removed 3 bases at V and 7 bases at J, with 16 bases between. This CDR3 region has 16 residues. CDR1 and CDR2 from the germline V gene are MGHRA and YSYEKL. In DNA, the CDR3 is TGCGCCAGCAGCCACCGAGACAGTACCCCCAATTCACCCCTCCACTTT. Protein product: CASSHRDSTPNSPLHF.

The V call is TRBV11-2, the J call TRBJ2-2; weak D call: TRBD2 (6 bases). The CDR3 length is 15 residues. Per the germline V gene, CDR1 is SGHAT and CDR2 is FQNNGV. The V end lost 1 base, the J end lost 4 bases, and 10 bases lay between the germline ends. CDR3 DNA: TGTGCCAGCAGCTTAGGCGGCGGGGTCACCGGGGAGCTGTTTTTT. Amino acids: CASSLGGGVTGELFF.

Ten or more counts support this clone. CDR3 in amino acids: CASSIALDYEQYV. As DNA, the CDR3 is TGTGCCAGTAGTATAGCACTAGATTACGAGCAGTACGTC. The chain combines TRBV19 with TRBJ2-7; tentative D call: TRBD2 (5 bases). The CDR3 consists of 13 residues. CDR1 LNHDA and CDR2 SQIVND come from the germline V gene (reference sequence). V lost 1 base and J lost 4, with 8 bases in between.

This chain connects TRBV28 to TRBJ2-7; TRBD1 matches 8 bases. V trimming: 5 bases; J trimming: 5 bases; junction bases outside the gene matches: 8. Per the germline V gene, CDR1 is MDHEN and CDR2 is SYDVKM. CDR3 length: 14 residues. The CDR3 sequence: CASSPRTGRNEQYF. Here the CDR3 DNA reads TGTGCCAGCAGTCCCCGGACAGGGAGAAACGAGCAGTACTTC.

A few counts support this clone. The chain is built from TRBV27 and TRBJ1-4, with 7 bases matching TRBD1. The CDR3 loop spans 12 amino acids. Germline CDR1 is MNHEY and CDR2 is SMNVEV (reference sequence). V shed 9 bases, J shed 6 bases, and the junction held 4 bases outside the gene matches. CDR3 residues: CARDRAYEKLFF. In DNA, the CDR3 is TGTGCCAGAGACAGGGCCTATGAAAAACTGTTTTTT.

The chain combines TRBV10-3 with TRBJ2-7; D is possibly TRBD1 (6 bases). CDR1 and CDR2 from the germline V gene are ENHRY and SYGVKD. This CDR3 is built from 12 residues. V lost 4 bases and J 5 bases, leaving 9 bases between the germline ends. The CDR3 is CAISGDIHEQYF. The CDR3 DNA follows: TGTGCCATCAGTGGGGACATACACGAGCAGTACTTC.

The gene calls are TRBV19 and TRBJ1-5; 7 nucleotides align to TRBD1. In germline, CDR1 is LNHDA, CDR2 SQIVND (reference sequence). CDR3 length equals 15 residues. Trimming cost V 7 bases and J 2 bases; bases outside gene matches: 8. CDR3: CASKENRGGNQPQHF. CDR3 sequence (DNA): TGTGCCAGTAAGGAAAACAGGGGTGGCAATCAGCCCCAGCATTTT.

The chain joins TRBV19 to TRBJ2-1, with a weak D call TRBD2 (5 bases). From germline, CDR1 is LNHDA and CDR2 SQIVND (reference sequence). This CDR3 contains 16 residues. Trimming took 1 base from V and 0 from J, leaving 10 bases between them. The CDR3 spells CASSIARGSSYNEQFF. Here the CDR3 DNA reads TGTGCCAGTAGTATAGCCCGGGGAAGCTCCTACAATGAGCAGTTCTTC.

The chain combines TRBV19 with TRBJ1-5; D possibly corresponds to TRBD1 (6 bases). Germline CDR1 LNHDA, CDR2 SQIVND (reference sequence). The ends were cut back, 6 bases at V and 5 bases at J, with 17 bases in the middle. The CDR3 runs to 15 residues. CDR3 coding DNA: TGTGCCAGTAGCATCATCAGGGGTGGGGATCAGCCCCAGCATTTT. Its translation is CASSIIRGGDQPQHF.

The chain is built from TRBV5-4 and TRBJ2-5, with 7 nucleotides matching TRBD1. CDR3 length: 13 residues. CDR1 SGHNT and CDR2 YYREEE come from the germline V gene (reference sequence). The J segment lost 3 bases and the V segment lost 3 bases, leaving 2 bases of the junction unmatched. The CDR3 DNA reads as TGTGCCAGCAGCTCCACAGGGGAAGAGACCCAGTACTTC. Translating it yields CASSSTGEETQYF.

The rearrangement uses TRBV5-1 and TRBJ2-5; TRBD2 aligns across 8 bases. The CDR3 runs 15 residues. Per the germline V gene, CDR1 is SGHRS and CDR2 is YFSETQ. Losses at the gene ends were 4 bases for V and 5 bases for J; bases not matched to a gene: 10. This CDR3 reads CASSPSGGVAETQYF. CDR3 nucleotides: TGCGCCAGCAGCCCCTCCGGGGGGGTGGCGGAGACCCAGTACTTC.

This rearrangement joins TRBV5-1 to TRBJ1-1; weak D call: TRBD1 (5 bases). With 4 bases removed from V and 1 base from J, the gap between germline ends came to 14 bases. Germline-derived CDR1 and CDR2 are SGHRS and YFSETQ. The CDR3 covers 15 residues. CDR3 region: CASSPRGGANTEAFF. The DNA for the CDR3 is TGCGCCAGCAGCCCACGGGGAGGGGCGAACACTGAAGCTTTCTTT.

The rearrangement links TRBV6-6 to TRBJ1-2; 8 nucleotides agree with TRBD1. Per the germline V gene, CDR1 is MNHNY and CDR2 is SVGAGI (reference sequence). Unmatched junction bases numbered 14, after V lost 7 bases and J lost 4 bases. The CDR3 has 16 amino acids. The CDR3 DNA is TGTGCCAGCAACATCGACAGGGGCTCTGGGATCTATGGCTACACCTTC. This codes for CASNIDRGSGIYGYTF.

The gene calls are TRBV4-1 and TRBJ1-5; 7 positions match TRBD1. The CDR3 runs 15 residues. Trimming removed 1 base from V and 6 bases from J; junction bases left unmatched: 6. Germline lookup yields CDR1 MGHRA and CDR2 YSYEKL. The CDR3 is CASSQVTGMGQPQHF. The CDR3 DNA follows: TGCGCCAGCAGCCAAGTGACAGGGATGGGTCAGCCCCAGCATTTT.

V and J are TRBV28 and TRBJ1-2, with D tentatively TRBD1 (6 bases). The germline gives CDR1 MDHEN, CDR2 SYDVKM. This CDR3 spans 12 amino acids. The ends were cut back, 6 bases at V and 8 bases at J, with 13 bases in the middle. In DNA form, the CDR3 reads TGTGCCAGCAGCTCCGACAGGTTCGGCTACACCTTC. It codes for CASSSDRFGYTF.